A selection of T cell receptor beta chains follows, all from one sample in a study of PD-1 blockade in classical Hodgkin lymphoma. Clones were sequenced by immunoSEQ multiplex PCR, and TCRdb holds only the in-frame ones, with some missing. The table has approximately 29,000 clones, about 80% seen once. Specimen: peripheral blood mononuclear cells (PBMCs), collected before the fourth cycle of nivolumab. These receptors were collected from a human donor with classical Hodgkin lymphoma. The CDR3 runs from the conserved cysteine through the conserved F or W. A D gene is named only where the DNA matches it firmly. Size values are once, few and many counts, or a class for expanded clones, and some rows have none.

TRBJ1-1,NA,TRBV18,NA,CASFLGQNTEAFF,TGTGCCAGCTTTTTGGGACAGAACACTGAAGCTTTCTTT
TRBJ1-5,large,TRBV2,TRBD1,CASRDGTGGYQPQHF,TGTGCCAGCAGGGACGGGACAGGGGGCTATCAGCCCCAGCATTTT
TRBJ2-1,NA,TRBV29-1,NA,CSVEERGGVSYNEQFF,TGCAGCGTTGAAGAACGGGGCGGGGTTTCCTACAATGAGCAGTTCTTC
TRBJ1-5,few,TRBV7-9,NA,CASSSLRSEVYQPQHF,TGTGCCAGCAGCTCCCTTCGATCGGAGGTTTACCAGCCCCAGCATTTT
TRBJ1-1,once,TRBV19,TRBD1,CASSIGGTGNEAFF,TGTGCCAGTAGTATAGGCGGGACAGGAAATGAAGCTTTCTTT
TRBJ2-2,NA,TRBV2,TRBD1,CASRGTGVFTDTGELFF,TGTGCCAGCCGTGGGACAGGGGTCTTTACGGACACCGGGGAGCTGTTTTTT
TRBJ2-1,NA,TRBV5-7,NA,CASSQGFIEVNEQFF,TGTGCCAGCAGCCAGGGGTTTATCGAGGTTAATGAGCAGTTCTTC
TRBJ1-1,NA,TRBV5-1,NA,CASSLVGEAAFF,TGCGCCAGCAGCTTGGTGGGGGAGGCAGCTTTCTTT
TRBJ1-5,NA,TRBV19,NA,CASSIRSGISNQPQHF,TGTGCCAGTAGTATCCGATCGGGCATAAGCAATCAGCCCCAGCATTTT
TRBJ1-1,once,TRBV6-5,NA,CASSFASRAEDAFF,TGTGCCAGCAGCTTCGCCAGTCGGGCGGAAGACGCTTTCTTT
TRBJ2-1,NA,TRBV5-4,NA,CASSLDREQFF,TGTGCCAGCAGCTTGGACCGGGAGCAGTTCTTC
TRBJ2-7,few,TRBV19,NA,CASSRDIMYEQYF,TGTGCCAGTAGCCGGGACATTATGTACGAGCAGTACTTC
TRBJ1-6,NA,TRBV6-1,NA,CASSSVHRNSPLHF,TGTGCCAGCAGCTCGGTTCATCGAAATTCACCCCTCCACTTT
TRBJ2-7,NA,TRBV5-1,NA,CASSLTSSYEQYF,TGCGCCAGCAGCTTGACATCGAGTTACGAGCAGTACTTC
TRBJ2-1,NA,TRBV7-9,TRBD2,CASSLGLADNEQFF,TGTGCCAGCAGCTTAGGACTAGCGGACAATGAGCAGTTCTTC
TRBJ2-5,NA,TRBV5-1,NA,CASSLDGVSETQYF,TGCGCCAGCAGCTTGGATGGGGTATCGGAGACCCAGTACTTC
TRBJ1-2,few,TRBV10-3,NA,CAISGTDLYGYTF,TGTGCCATCAGTGGGACAGACCTCTATGGCTACACCTTC
TRBJ2-2,NA,TRBV28,NA,CASSLTRPGWNTGELFF,TGTGCCAGCAGCCTAACGCGTCCAGGGTGGAACACCGGGGAGCTGTTTTTT
TRBJ1-4,once,TRBV5-1,NA,CASSPVGGEKLFF,TGCGCCAGCAGCCCGGTGGGGGGTGAAAAACTGTTTTTT
TRBJ2-5,NA,TRBV18,NA,CASSPTQETQYF,TGTGCCAGCTCACCGACTCAAGAGACCCAGTACTTC
TRBJ2-1,NA,TRBV4-1,NA,CASSQDQPILGEQFF,TGCGCCAGCAGCCAAGATCAGCCCATCTTAGGTGAGCAGTTCTTC
TRBJ1-5,few,TRBV10-3,NA,CAISEDAAQPQHF,TGTGCCATCAGTGAGGACGCAGCTCAGCCCCAGCATTTT
TRBJ1-4,few,TRBV27,TRBD1,CASRDRGREKLFF,TGTGCCAGCAGGGACAGGGGGCGGGAAAAACTGTTTTTT
TRBJ2-7,few,TRBV7-9,NA,CASSLGFDEQYF,TGTGCCAGCAGCTTGGGTTTTGACGAGCAGTACTTC
TRBJ2-7,NA,TRBV28,TRBD2,CASSLYGSGRAYEQYF,TGTGCCAGCAGTTTATATGGTAGCGGGAGGGCCTACGAGCAGTACTTC
TRBJ2-1,NA,TRBV18,NA,CASSPYSGNEQFF,TGTGCCAGCTCACCCTACAGCGGCAATGAGCAGTTCTTC
TRBJ1-1,NA,TRBV2,NA,CASSGLWDTEAFF,TGTGCCAGCAGTGGCCTCTGGGACACTGAAGCTTTCTTT
TRBJ2-3,NA,TRBV5-1,NA,CASSPEDQVNTQYF,TGCGCCAGCAGCCCCGAGGATCAGGTTAATACGCAGTATTTT
TRBJ2-2,NA,TRBV7-2,NA,CASSHRLGRNTGELFF,TGTGCCAGCAGCCATCGACTAGGCAGGAACACCGGGGAGCTGTTTTTT
TRBJ1-1,NA,TRBV5-1,TRBD1,CASSLGQGLNTEAFF,TGCGCCAGCAGCCTTGGACAGGGGCTGAACACTGAAGCTTTCTTT
TRBJ2-1,NA,TRBV27,TRBD2,CASSSILAGNEQFF,TGTGCCAGCAGCTCCATACTAGCGGGTAATGAGCAGTTCTTC
TRBJ1-1,NA,TRBV5-5,NA,CASSLGVNTEAFF,TGTGCCAGCAGCTTGGGAGTGAACACTGAAGCTTTCTTT
TRBJ1-1,NA,TRBV19,NA,CASSTDGESHAFF,TGTGCCAGTAGTACCGACGGGGAGAGTCACGCTTTCTTT
TRBJ2-2,NA,TRBV28,NA,CASSGAGRGELFF,TGTGCCAGCAGTGGCGCAGGACGCGGGGAGCTGTTTTTT
TRBJ1-2,NA,TRBV6-6,NA,CASQQADYGYTF,TGTGCCAGTCAGCAGGCCGACTATGGCTACACCTTC
TRBJ2-1,few,TRBV6-1,TRBD2,CASSNSGSPKNEQFF,TGTGCCAGCAGCAATAGCGGGAGCCCTAAAAATGAGCAGTTCTTC
TRBJ2-7,NA,TRBV28,NA,CASSLYAGPTPNEQYF,TGTGCCAGCAGTTTATATGCGGGTCCTACGCCAAACGAGCAGTACTTC
TRBJ2-3,NA,TRBV7-8,NA,CASSFRLAISTDTQYF,TGTGCCAGCAGCTTCCGGCTAGCGATAAGCACAGATACGCAGTATTTT
TRBJ2-7,NA,TRBV6-1,TRBD2,CASLWAGGTYEQYF,TGTGCCAGCCTTTGGGCGGGAGGCACCTACGAGCAGTACTTC
TRBJ2-1,NA,TRBV5-4,TRBD2,CASSLVGGIKGEQFF,TGTGCCAGCAGCTTGGTGGGAGGGATTAAGGGTGAGCAGTTCTTC
TRBJ1-5,NA,TRBV19,TRBD1,CASSVRFGTGEGQPQHF,TGTGCCAGTAGTGTCCGTTTCGGGACAGGGGAAGGTCAGCCCCAGCATTTT
TRBJ2-1,NA,TRBV21-1,NA,CASAPLWDPPYNEQFF,TGTGCCAGTGCACCGCTCTGGGACCCTCCCTACAATGAGCAGTTCTTC
TRBJ2-3,few,TRBV5-1,TRBD2,CASSLELAGARDTQYF,TGCGCCAGCAGCTTGGAACTAGCGGGAGCGCGCGATACGCAGTATTTT
TRBJ2-5,few,TRBV19,NA,CASGRSIEETQYF,TGTGCCAGCGGTAGGAGCATAGAAGAGACCCAGTACTTC
TRBJ2-6,NA,TRBV18,NA,CASSPLSSGANVLTF,TGTGCCAGCTCACCCCTCAGCTCTGGGGCCAACGTCCTGACTTTC
TRBJ2-7,once,TRBV6-1,NA,CASSLGRTYEQYF,TGTGCCAGCAGTTTAGGCAGAACCTACGAGCAGTACTTC
TRBJ2-1,NA,TRBV15,NA,CATSRVGYNEQFF,TGTGCCACCAGCAGAGTCGGGTACAATGAGCAGTTCTTC
TRBJ2-5,NA,TRBV6-1,NA,CASTTEAGFFLRQYF,TGTGCCAGCACAACCGAGGCAGGGTTCTTCTTACGGCAGTACTTC
TRBJ1-5,NA,TRBV21-1,NA,CASSKSGRFDQPQHF,TGTGCCAGCAGCAAATCAGGGAGGTTCGATCAGCCCCAGCATTTT
TRBJ1-4,few,TRBV6-1,NA,CASSGNRGRFEKLFF,TGTGCCAGCAGTGGGAACCGGGGGAGGTTCGAAAAACTGTTTTTT
TRBJ2-2,NA,TRBV29-1,TRBD2,CSGRTSGRAGTGELFF,TGCAGCGGAAGGACTAGCGGGAGGGCGGGCACCGGGGAGCTGTTTTTT